Listed below are T cell receptor beta chains from one sample, sequenced in a study of T cell repertoires in cytomegalovirus infection. Their target antigens are unknown. In TCRdb, the reads were re-called with MiXCR into one record per CDR3 protein. The repertoire consists of 550,000 to 850,000 distinct CDR3 sequences, with roughly 36% occurring once and the leading ten covering over 15%. The source was cultured PBMCs, collected from culture after CMV antigen stimulation. The receptors were sampled from a human donor in good health (CMV status not recorded). Some clones in this sample may be carry-over from other donors' samples. CDR3s leave out the opening cysteine and the closing phenylalanine or tryptophan. The order of the fields is D gene, V gene, clone size, J gene, CDR3 protein. The D gene is left open where the match is weak. The size entry is marked missing in some rows and otherwise reads once, few, many or a size class.

>.|TRBV7-2|many|TRBJ2-6
ASSSGVQSGANVLT
>.|TRBV7-9|many|TRBJ1-2
ASSFGLGQRPTPYGYT
>.|TRBV7-2|many|TRBJ1-3
ASSSEPRDWGNTIY
>.|TRBV12-3/TRBV12-4|few|TRBJ1-6
ASRSGVVANSPLH
>.|TRBV12-3/TRBV12-4|few|TRBJ2-1
ASRARGYSYNEQF
>TRBD2|TRBV6-2/TRBV6-3|.|TRBJ2-3
ASSHETGTSGTVDTQY
>.|TRBV7-2|many|TRBJ2-7
ASSLTVRSYEQY
>.|TRBV19|few|TRBJ1-5
ASIDPRTSNQPQH
>.|TRBV7-9|many|TRBJ2-3
ASSFLDDTQY
>TRBD1|TRBV7-2|many|TRBJ1-4
ASSSGTGAEKLF
>TRBD2|TRBV20-1|.|TRBJ2-3
SARVRPLATNTDTQY
>TRBD1|TRBV4-2|.|TRBJ1-5
ASSQEGDRGDQPQH
>.|TRBV6-1|.|TRBJ2-1
ASSPGARPQKNNEQF
>.|TRBV6-1|few|TRBJ1-1
ASSETWGTEAF
>.|TRBV7-6|.|TRBJ2-1
ASSSPLQANEQF
>.|TRBV2|.|TRBJ1-5
ASTPGDSGAQPQH
>.|TRBV7-6|few|TRBJ2-1
ACNSWDLGHEQF
>.|TRBV15|.|TRBJ2-7
ATSFRGRYEQY
>TRBD1|TRBV12-5|.|TRBJ2-3
ASGLGTGPTDTQY
>.|TRBV12-3/TRBV12-4|few|TRBJ2-1
ASSRFGAGTYNEQF
>.|TRBV10-2|.|TRBJ2-1
ASSVAYNEQF
>.|TRBV6-1|.|TRBJ2-7
ASSAGRGVPVEQY
>.|TRBV7-2|.|TRBJ2-5
ASSLGIATIQETQY